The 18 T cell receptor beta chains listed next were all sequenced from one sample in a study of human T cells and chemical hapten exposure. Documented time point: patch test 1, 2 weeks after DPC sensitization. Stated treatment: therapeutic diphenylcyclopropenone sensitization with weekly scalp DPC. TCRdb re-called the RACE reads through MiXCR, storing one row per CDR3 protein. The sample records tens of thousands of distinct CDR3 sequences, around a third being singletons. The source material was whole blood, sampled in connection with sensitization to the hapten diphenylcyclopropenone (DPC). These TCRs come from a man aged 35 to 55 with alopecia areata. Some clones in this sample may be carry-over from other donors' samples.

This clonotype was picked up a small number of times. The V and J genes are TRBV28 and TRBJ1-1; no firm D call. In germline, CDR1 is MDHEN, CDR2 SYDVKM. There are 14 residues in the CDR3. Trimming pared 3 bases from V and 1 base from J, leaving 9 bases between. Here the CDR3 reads CASSFQAGNTEAFF. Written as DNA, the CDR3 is TGTGCCAGCAGTTTTCAAGCGGGGAACACTGAAGCTTTCTTT. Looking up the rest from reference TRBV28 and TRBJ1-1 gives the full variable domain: DVKVTQSSRYLVKRTGEKVFLECVQDMDHENMFWYRQDPGLGLRLIYFSYDVKMKEKGDIPEGYSVSREKKERFSLILESASTNQTSMYLCASSFQAGNTEAFFGQGTRLTVV.

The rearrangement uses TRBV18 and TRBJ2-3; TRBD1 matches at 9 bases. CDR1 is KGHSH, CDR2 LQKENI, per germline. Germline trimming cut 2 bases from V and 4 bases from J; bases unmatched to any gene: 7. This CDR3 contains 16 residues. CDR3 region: CASSPVTGGIADTQYF. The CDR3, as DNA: TGTGCCAGCTCACCAGTCACAGGGGGCATCGCAGATACGCAGTATTTT.

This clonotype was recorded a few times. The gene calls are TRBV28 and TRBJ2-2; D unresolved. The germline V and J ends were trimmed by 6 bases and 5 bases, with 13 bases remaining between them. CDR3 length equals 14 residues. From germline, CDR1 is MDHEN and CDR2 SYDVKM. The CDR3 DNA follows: TGTGCCAGCAGCCCTCCCCCCGGGACCGGGGAGCTGTTTTTT. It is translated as CASSPPPGTGELFF.

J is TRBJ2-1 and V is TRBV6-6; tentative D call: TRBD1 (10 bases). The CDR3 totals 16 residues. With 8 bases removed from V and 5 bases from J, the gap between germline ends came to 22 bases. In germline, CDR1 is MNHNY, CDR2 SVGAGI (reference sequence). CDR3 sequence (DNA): TGTGCCAGCCTCCTAGCGGGGACAGGGGCCCACAATGAGCAGTTCTTC. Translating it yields CASLLAGTGAHNEQFF.

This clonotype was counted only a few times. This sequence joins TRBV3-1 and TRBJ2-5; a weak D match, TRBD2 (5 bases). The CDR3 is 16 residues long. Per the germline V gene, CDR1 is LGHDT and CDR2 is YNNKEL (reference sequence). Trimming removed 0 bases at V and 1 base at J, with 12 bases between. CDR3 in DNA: TGTGCCAGCAGCCAAGATCGGATAGGAGGCCAAGAGACCCAGTACTTC. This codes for CASSQDRIGGQETQYF.

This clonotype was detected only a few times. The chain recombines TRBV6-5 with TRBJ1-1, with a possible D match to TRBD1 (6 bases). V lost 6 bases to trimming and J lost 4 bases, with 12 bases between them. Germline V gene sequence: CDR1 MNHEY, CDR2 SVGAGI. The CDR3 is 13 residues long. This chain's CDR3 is CASRKGGITEAFF. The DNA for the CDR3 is TGTGCCAGCAGAAAAGGGGGAATCACTGAAGCTTTCTTT.

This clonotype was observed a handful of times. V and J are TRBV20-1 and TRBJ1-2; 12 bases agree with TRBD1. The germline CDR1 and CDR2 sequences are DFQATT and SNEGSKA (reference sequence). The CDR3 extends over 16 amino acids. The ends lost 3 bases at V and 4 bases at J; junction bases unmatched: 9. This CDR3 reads CSASLLGTGGSYGYTF. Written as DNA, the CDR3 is TGCAGTGCTAGCCTCCTTGGGACAGGGGGCTCCTATGGCTACACCTTC.

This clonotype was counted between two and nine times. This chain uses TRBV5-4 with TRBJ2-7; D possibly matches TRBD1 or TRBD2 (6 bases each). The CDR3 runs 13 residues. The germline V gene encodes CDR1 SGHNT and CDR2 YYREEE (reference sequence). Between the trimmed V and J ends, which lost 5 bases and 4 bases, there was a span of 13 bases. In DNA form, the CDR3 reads TGTGCCAGCAGGCAGAGGGGGAGGTACGAGCAGTACTTC. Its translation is CASRQRGRYEQYF.

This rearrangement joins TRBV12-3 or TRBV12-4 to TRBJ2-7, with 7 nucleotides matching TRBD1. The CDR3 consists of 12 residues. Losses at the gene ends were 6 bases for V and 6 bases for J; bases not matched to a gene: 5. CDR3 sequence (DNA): TGTGCCAGCAGCGAAGCAGGGGGCGAGCAGTACTTC. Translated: CASSEAGGEQYF.

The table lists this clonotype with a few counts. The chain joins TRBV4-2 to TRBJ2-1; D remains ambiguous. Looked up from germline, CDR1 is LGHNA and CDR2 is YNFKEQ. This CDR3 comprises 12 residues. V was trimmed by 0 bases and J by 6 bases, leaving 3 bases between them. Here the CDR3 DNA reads TGTGCCAGCAGCCAAGACCCCAATGAGCAGTTCTTC. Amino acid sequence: CASSQDPNEQFF.

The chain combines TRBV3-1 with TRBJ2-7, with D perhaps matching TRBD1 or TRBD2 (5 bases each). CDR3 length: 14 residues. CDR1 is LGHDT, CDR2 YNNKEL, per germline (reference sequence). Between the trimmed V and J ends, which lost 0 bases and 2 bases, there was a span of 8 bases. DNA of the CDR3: TGTGCCAGCAGCCAAGAGACGGGACCCTACGAGCAGTACTTC. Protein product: CASSQETGPYEQYF.

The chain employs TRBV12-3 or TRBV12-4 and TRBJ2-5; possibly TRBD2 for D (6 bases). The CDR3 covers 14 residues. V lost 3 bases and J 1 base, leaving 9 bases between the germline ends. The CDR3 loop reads CASSLAGPQETQYF. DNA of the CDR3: TGTGCCAGCAGTTTGGCGGGACCCCAAGAGACCCAGTACTTC.

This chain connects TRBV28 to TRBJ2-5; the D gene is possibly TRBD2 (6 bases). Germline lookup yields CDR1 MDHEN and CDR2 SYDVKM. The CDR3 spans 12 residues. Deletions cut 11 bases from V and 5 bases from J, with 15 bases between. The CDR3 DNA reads TGTGCCGGTGGACGGACTACGGAGACCCAGTACTTC. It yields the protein CAGGRTTETQYF.

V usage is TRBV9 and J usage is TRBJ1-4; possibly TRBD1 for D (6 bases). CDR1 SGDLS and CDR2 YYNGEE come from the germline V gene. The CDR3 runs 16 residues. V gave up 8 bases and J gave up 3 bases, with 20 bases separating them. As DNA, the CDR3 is TGTGCCAGTTCGGGGGGGGGCAGACTCGCTAATGAAAAACTGTTTTTT. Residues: CASSGGGRLANEKLFF. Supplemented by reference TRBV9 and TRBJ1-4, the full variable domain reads DSGVTQTPKHLITATGQRVTLRCSPRSGDLSVYWYQQSLDQGLQFLIQYYNGEERAKGNILERFSAQQFPDLHSELNLSSLELGDSALYFCASSGGGRLANEKLFFGSGTQLSVL.

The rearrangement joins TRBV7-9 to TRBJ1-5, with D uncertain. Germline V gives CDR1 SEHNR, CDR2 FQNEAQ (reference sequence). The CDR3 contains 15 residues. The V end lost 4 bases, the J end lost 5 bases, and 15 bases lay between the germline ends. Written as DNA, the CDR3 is TGTGCCAGCAGCTCCACGTCAAGGCCGGATCAGCCCCAGCATTTT. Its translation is CASSSTSRPDQPQHF.

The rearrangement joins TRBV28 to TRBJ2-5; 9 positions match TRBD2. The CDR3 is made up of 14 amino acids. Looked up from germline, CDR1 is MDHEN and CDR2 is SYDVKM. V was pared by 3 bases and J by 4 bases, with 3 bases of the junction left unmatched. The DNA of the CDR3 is TGTGCCAGCAGTTTTGCGGGAGGGTCAGAGACCCAGTACTTC. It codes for CASSFAGGSETQYF.

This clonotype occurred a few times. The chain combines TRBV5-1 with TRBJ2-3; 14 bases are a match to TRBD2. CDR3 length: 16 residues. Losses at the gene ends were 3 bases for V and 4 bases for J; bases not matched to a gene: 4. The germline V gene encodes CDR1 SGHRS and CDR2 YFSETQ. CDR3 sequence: CASSSAGLAGADTQYF. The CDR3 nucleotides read TGCGCCAGCAGCTCGGCGGGACTAGCGGGAGCAGATACGCAGTATTTT.

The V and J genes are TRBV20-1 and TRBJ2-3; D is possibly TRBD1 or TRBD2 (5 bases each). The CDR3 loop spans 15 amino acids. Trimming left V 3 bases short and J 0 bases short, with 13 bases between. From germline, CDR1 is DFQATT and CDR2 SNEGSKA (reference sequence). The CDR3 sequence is CSASPGGSSTDTQYF. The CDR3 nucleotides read TGCAGTGCTAGCCCTGGGGGTTCTAGCACAGATACGCAGTATTTT.